This T cell receptor (beta chain) came from a study of blood T cells in healthy people across ages. Study-wide results and caveats: The study found TCR beta diversity correlated strongly with naive T cell percentage.

The CDR3 loop spans 13 amino acids. Germline CDR1 is MNHEY and CDR2 is SVGAGI. On this clonotype: Its antigen is currently unknown. The junction departs from germline at one end; a sequencing error may be responsible.

A second PCR of roughly 7 to 11 cycles used a sample-barcoded 5' primer and a J-beta primer mix. TCRdb reprocessed the 5' RACE reads via MiXCR and lists one record per CDR3 protein. This sample has 550,000 to 700,000 distinct CDR3 sequences, with 27% found just once. Sequencing was performed on blood. The receptor was derived from a woman aged 70-85 years in good health. V is TRBV6-5 and J is TRBJ1-3; possible D gene TRBD1, 6 bases. The CDR3 reads CASSEIRGLTMYF. The CDR3, as DNA: TGTGCCAGCAGCGAGATCAGGGGCCTCACCATGTATTTT.